Included here is one T cell receptor beta chain sequence, with context. The data originate from a study of blood T cells in healthy people across ages. The CDR3 contains 14 residues. A second PCR, run for roughly 6 to 11 cycles, used a sample-barcoded 5' primer plus a J-beta primer mix. TCRdb called the 5' RACE reads again in MiXCR, with one record for every CDR3 protein. The table records about 1,500,000 distinct CDR3 sequences, approximately 42% of them present only once. The chain employs TRBV21-1 and TRBJ2-1; TRBD1, the D gene given by the table, was not confirmed from the DNA. TRBV21-1 is a documented pseudogene. Sequencing was performed on blood. The TCR sequence derives from a woman under 30 in good health. The CDR3 spells CAADRAEVVDEQFF. DNA for the CDR3: TGTGCCGCCGACAGGGCCGAGGTTGTCGATGAGCAGTTCTTC.